The subject of this entry is one T cell receptor beta chain. The protocol was immunoSEQ multiplex PCR, while the TCRdb copy is restricted to in-frame clones and leaves out a portion. The sample shows 75,000 to 100,000 clones, under 95% of them seen only once. Blood samples were obtained at baseline, cycle 4 day 1, and cycle 7 day 1. These data are taken from a study of OX40 agonist ivuxolimab in advanced cancers. Across the whole study: Patients undergoing dose escalation presented with hepatocellular carcinoma, melanoma, renal cell or head and neck cancer.

V lost 3 bases and J lost 6; bases outside the gene matches: 11. This CDR3 comprises 16 residues. Looked up from germline, CDR1 is SGHVS and CDR2 is FNYEAQ. This sequence was found in an adult with an advanced solid tumor such as melanoma, head and neck, liver or kidney cancer. The chain carries TRBV7-6 and TRBJ2-7; 10 nucleotides agree with TRBD2. This material consisted of CD4+ or CD8+ T cells sorted from blood, taken in a trial of the OX40 agonist ivuxolimab. CDR3 region: CASSFSGGASHREQYF. For the CDR3, the DNA is TGTGCCAGCAGCTTCAGCGGGGGGGCCTCCCATCGCGAGCAGTACTTC.